The 25 T cell receptor beta chains given below trace back to one sample, sequenced in a study of T cell changes during pregnancy in multiple sclerosis. Only in-frame clones appear in the TCRdb table, and some are missing; sequencing was by immunoSEQ multiplex PCR. This table holds about 80,000 clones, about 90% found once. Material: peripheral blood, obtained before pregnancy. The source of these receptors is a female donor with multiple sclerosis, enrolled in a pregnancy study.

To note about this clone: The same CDR3 can be traced to other DNA sequences in this sample. V gene TRBV2 combines with J gene TRBJ1-2, with TRBD1 matching 8 bases. The length of the CDR3 is 13 residues. V trimming: 2 bases; J trimming: 5 bases; junction bases outside the gene matches: 1. CDR1 and CDR2 (germline): SNHLY, FYNNEI. As DNA, the CDR3 is TGTGCCAGCAGTGAAAGACAGGGGTATGGCTACACCTTC. Translating it yields CASSERQGYGYTF.

Here the CDR3 reads CASRGTGTSDGEQFF. CDR3 nucleotide sequence: TGTGCCAGCAGAGGAACCGGGACTAGCGACGGGGAGCAGTTCTTC. The rearrangement links TRBV6-6 to TRBJ2-1; 10 positions match TRBD2. Germline CDR1 and CDR2: MNHNY and SVGAGI (reference sequence). V shed 6 bases and J 10 bases; nucleotides not matched to a gene: 12. The CDR3 has 15 amino acids.

The rearrangement uses TRBV23-1 and TRBJ2-5, with 9 bases that match TRBD2. TRBV23-1 is noted as an ORF with a role that remains uncertain. Losses at the gene ends were 3 bases for V and 9 bases for J; bases not matched to a gene: 17. This CDR3 spans 17 amino acids. CDR3 coding DNA: TGCGCCAGCAGTCAGAAGTGCGGGGGGGCCCCTAATTCGGCCCAGTACTTC. It codes for CASSQKCGGAPNSAQYF.

The rearrangement links TRBV7-3 to TRBJ2-7; 8 bases fit TRBD1. J gave up 5 bases and V 5 bases, and 11 bases lay outside the gene matches. The CDR3 consists of 15 residues. The germline CDR1 and CDR2 sequences are SGHTA and FQGTGA. The CDR3, as DNA: TGTGCCAGCAGCCGGAACGGACAGGGAAGGAACGAGCAGTACTTC. It yields the protein CASSRNGQGRNEQYF. The whole variable domain, remainder taken from reference TRBV7-3 and TRBJ2-7, is GAGVSQTPSNKVTEKGKYVELRCDPISGHTALYWYRQSLGQGPEFLIYFQGTGAADDSGLPNDRFFAVRPEGSVSTLKIQRTERGDSAVYLCASSRNGQGRNEQYFGPGTRLTVT.

This rearrangement joins TRBV10-3 to TRBJ2-2, with TRBD1 matching 8 bases. With 6 bases clipped from V and 4 bases from J, the junction kept 4 bases outside the gene matches. The CDR3 consists of 14 residues. The germline gives CDR1 ENHRY, CDR2 SYGVKD. This CDR3 is CAIRGQASTGELFF. CDR3 bases: TGTGCCATCAGGGGACAGGCATCCACCGGGGAGCTGTTTTTT.

This clone appeared a single time. This rearrangement joins TRBV18 to TRBJ1-2, with D maybe TRBD1 (6 bases). V lost 4 bases and J 2 bases, leaving 11 bases between the germline ends. CDR1 is KGHSH and CDR2 is LQKENI in the germline V gene. This CDR3 spans 14 amino acids. This chain's CDR3 is CASSLEDSNYGYTF. The CDR3 DNA reads as TGTGCCAGCTCACTGGAGGACAGCAACTATGGCTACACCTTC.

The rearrangement links TRBV4-1 to TRBJ1-4; D is possibly TRBD1 (6 bases). Per the germline V gene, CDR1 is MGHRA and CDR2 is YSYEKL. V was cut by 4 bases and J by 8 bases, with 20 bases left in between. The CDR3 is made up of 16 amino acids. The CDR3 reads CASSPDSGTPREKLFF. In DNA form, the CDR3 reads TGCGCCAGCAGCCCGGATTCAGGGACACCCCGAGAAAAACTGTTTTTT.

This sequence joins TRBV6-1 and TRBJ1-1; D unresolved. The CDR3 has 13 amino acids. Germline CDR1 reads MNHNS; CDR2 reads SASEGT. V was pared by 6 bases and J by 4 bases, with 12 bases between. The CDR3 loop reads CASRMAGITEAFF. DNA of the CDR3: TGTGCCAGCAGGATGGCGGGTATCACTGAAGCTTTCTTT.

V usage is TRBV6-1 and J usage is TRBJ1-1, with D unclear. Germline CDR1 is MNHNS and CDR2 is SASEGT. The CDR3 length is 15 residues. With 4 bases removed from V and 1 base from J, the gap between germline ends came to 13 bases. The CDR3 spells CASSVKSGANTEAFF. CDR3 bases: TGTGCCAGCAGTGTGAAGTCGGGTGCGAACACTGAAGCTTTCTTT.

The V call is TRBV9, the J call TRBJ2-7; 10 bases are a match to TRBD2. CDR1 is SGDLS, CDR2 YYNGEE, per germline. The V segment lost 4 bases and the J segment 5 bases; nucleotides outside the gene matches: 9. The CDR3 extends over 15 amino acids. The CDR3 here is CASSTSGTSVDEQYF. The CDR3 coding sequence is TGTGCCAGCAGCACTTCCGGGACTAGCGTGGACGAGCAGTACTTC.

This clone is medium-sized (0.01 to 0.1%) within its sample. The chain combines TRBV4-2 with TRBJ1-4; D uncertain. Germline CDR1 and CDR2: LGHNA and YNFKEQ. The CDR3 has 13 residues. Trimming cost V 2 bases and J 8 bases, with 9 bases left between them. The CDR3 DNA is TGTGCCAGCAGCCAATCGGTCCGCGAAAAACTGTTTTTT. This encodes CASSQSVREKLFF.

V usage is TRBV27 and J usage is TRBJ2-7; possibly TRBD2 for D (5 bases). The CDR3 has 15 residues. Trimming pared 0 bases from V and 2 bases from J, leaving 11 bases between. The germline gives CDR1 MNHEY, CDR2 SMNVEV (reference sequence). CDR3 DNA sequence: TGTGCCAGCAGTTTATCGGACTCCTTTCCCTACGAGCAGTACTTC. Amino acids: CASSLSDSFPYEQYF.

J is TRBJ1-1 and V is TRBV5-8; a possible D gene is TRBD1 (5 bases). The CDR3 has 14 amino acids. V was cut by 4 bases and J by 6 bases, with 16 bases left in between. Germline CDR1 SGHTS, CDR2 YDEGEE. The CDR3 bases are TGTGCCAGCAGCCTCCTGGCGGGGCCATCTGAAGCTTTCTTT. Amino acid sequence: CASSLLAGPSEAFF.

The table lists this clone with a few counts. The rearrangement joins TRBV27 to TRBJ2-7; tentatively, D is TRBD1 (5 bases). Germline values: CDR1 MNHEY, CDR2 SMNVEV (reference sequence). Trimming left V 2 bases short and J 6 bases short, with 11 bases between. This CDR3 is 13 amino acids long. The CDR3 DNA follows: TGTGCCAGCAGTTTAGGGGCGCCCGCCGAGCAGTACTTC. It translates to CASSLGAPAEQYF.

This chain joins TRBV30 and TRBJ1-3; D not certain. V was shortened by 2 bases and J by 1 base, with 6 bases between the two germline ends. The CDR3 runs 13 residues. Germline CDR1 is GTSNPN and CDR2 is SVGIG (reference sequence). CDR3 DNA sequence: TGTGCCTGGAGTCGGGGTTCTGGAAACACCATATATTTT. Translation: CAWSRGSGNTIYF.

V gene TRBV19 combines with J gene TRBJ2-5, with D possibly TRBD1 on 5 matching bases. V dropped 5 bases and J dropped 1 base, with 8 bases sitting between them. Germline V CDR1 and CDR2: LNHDA, SQIVND (reference sequence). The CDR3 extends over 13 amino acids. The CDR3: CASSETAQETQYF. In DNA, the CDR3 is TGTGCCAGTAGTGAGACAGCCCAAGAGACCCAGTACTTC.

This clone showed up just once. The genes are TRBV5-6 and TRBJ1-2; D is uncertain. Looked up from germline, CDR1 is SGHDT and CDR2 is YYEEEE. The CDR3 runs to 13 residues. Trimming left V 5 bases short and J 5 bases short, with 13 bases between. The CDR3 reads CASRAQAGYGYTF. The CDR3 DNA follows: TGTGCCAGCAGGGCCCAGGCTGGTTATGGCTACACCTTC.

V usage is TRBV7-2 and J usage is TRBJ2-5; 10 bases map to TRBD1. Germline CDR1 and CDR2: SGHTA and FQGNSA. Trimming cost V 5 bases and J 4 bases; bases outside gene matches: 7. The CDR3 has 15 residues. CDR3 nucleotide sequence: TGTGCCAGCAGCCCGGGGACAGGGGATAGAGAGACCCAGTACTTC. Translated, it gives CASSPGTGDRETQYF.

V usage is TRBV9 and J usage is TRBJ2-7; 8 bases are shared with TRBD1. This CDR3 is 12 amino acids long. V lost 5 bases to trimming and J lost 6 bases; unmatched junction nucleotides: 4. CDR1 SGDLS and CDR2 YYNGEE come from the germline V gene. CDR3 nucleotides: TGTGCCAGCAGTCTTGGGACAGGCGAGCAGTACTTC. Translating it yields CASSLGTGEQYF. Filled out from reference TRBV9 and TRBJ2-7, the complete variable domain reads DSGVTQTPKHLITATGQRVTLRCSPRSGDLSVYWYQQSLDQGLQFLIQYYNGEERAKGNILERFSAQQFPDLHSELNLSSLELGDSALYFCASSLGTGEQYFGPGTRLTVT.

The chain is built from TRBV7-6 and TRBJ1-1; the D is unclear. This CDR3 is built from 15 residues. The V end was cut by 6 bases, the J end by 1 base, with 15 bases between. From germline, CDR1 is SGHVS and CDR2 FNYEAQ. The chain's CDR3 is CASSSPRGGNTEAFF. CDR3 in DNA: TGTGCCAGCAGTTCTCCGCGAGGCGGGAACACTGAAGCTTTCTTT.

In regard to this clone: Other DNA variants within this sample encode the same CDR3. This chain uses TRBV27 with TRBJ2-6; maybe TRBD2 (6 bases). The CDR3 length is 15 residues. V lost 5 bases and J lost 0, with 8 bases in between. The germline CDR1 and CDR2 sequences are MNHEY and SMNVEV (reference sequence). The CDR3 DNA is TGTGCCAGCAGTCTCGGGGGCTCTGGGGCCAACGTCCTGACTTTC. Amino acids: CASSLGGSGANVLTF. The full variable domain, in which reference TRBV27 and TRBJ2-6 provide the parts outside the CDR3, is EAQVTQNPRYLITVTGKKLTVTCSQNMNHEYMSWYRQDPGLGLRQIYYSMNVEVTDKGDVPEGYKVSRKEKRNFPLILESPSPNQTSLYFCASSLGGSGANVLTFGAGSRLTVL.

The rearrangement links TRBV7-6 to TRBJ2-7; 7 bases fit TRBD1. The CDR3 loop spans 13 amino acids. Per germline, CDR1 SGHVS and CDR2 FNYEAQ. Trimming cost V 2 bases and J 4 bases; bases outside gene matches: 2. This CDR3 is CASSLRQGYEQYF. The CDR3, as DNA: TGTGCCAGCAGCTTACGACAGGGATACGAGCAGTACTTC.

The chain carries TRBV5-6 and TRBJ2-7; no clear D gene. Germline lookup yields CDR1 SGHDT and CDR2 YYEEEE. Trimming took 1 base from V and 3 from J, leaving 8 bases between them. The CDR3 runs to 13 residues. CDR3 amino acids: CASSLSSVYEQYF. DNA of the CDR3: TGTGCCAGCAGCTTGTCCAGCGTCTACGAGCAGTACTTC. Full variable domain (outside the CDR3, taken from reference TRBV5-6 and TRBJ2-7): DAGVTQSPTHLIKTRGQQVTLRCSPKSGHDTVSWYQQALGQGPQFIFQYYEEEERQRGNFPDRFSGHQFPNYSSELNVNALLLGDSALYLCASSLSSVYEQYFGPGTRLTVT.

In this sample, this clone turned up once. The rearrangement uses TRBV5-6 and TRBJ1-5; maybe TRBD1 (5 bases). CDR3 length equals 16 residues. The germline V gene has CDR1 SGHDT and CDR2 YYEEEE. The V end was cut by 4 bases, the J end by 1 base, with 15 bases between. In DNA, the CDR3 is TGTGCCAGCAGCGCGTTCGGGGGAATGAGCAATCAGCCCCAGCATTTT. It encodes CASSAFGGMSNQPQHF.

The chain carries TRBV2 and TRBJ1-1, with a possible D match to TRBD1 (5 bases). Trimming cost V 7 bases and J 7 bases, with 10 bases left between them. This CDR3 is 11 amino acids long. The germline V gene has CDR1 SNHLY and CDR2 FYNNEI. The CDR3 protein is CASMGGGEAFF. In nucleotides, the CDR3 is TGTGCCAGCATGGGGGGAGGTGAAGCTTTCTTT.